This T cell receptor (beta chain) derives from a study of T cell responses to AZD1222 COVID-19 vaccine. Whole-study findings and limits: A rise in Spike-specific TCR breadth and depth followed two AZD1222 doses. Among spike-specific TCRs, nearly half reportedly target unmutated variant regions. Repertoire sampling occurred only after the peak T cell response.

Second-dose schedules of about 4 or about 12 weeks were combined. The germline V and J ends were trimmed by 4 bases and 3 bases, with 12 bases remaining between them. The CDR3 totals 14 residues. CDR1 is MNHNY and CDR2 is SVGAGI in the germline V gene (reference sequence). Profiling relied on immunoSEQ multiplex PCR, and the TCRdb table lists in-frame clones only, not all of them. The repertoire holds tens of thousands of clones, around 88% seen once, with approximately 25% in the top ten. In the case of this clone: The antigen is unknown.

The TCR comes from an adult who received the AZD1222 COVID-19 vaccine. Sample: peripheral blood, taken 28 days after the second AZD1222 dose. V usage is TRBV6-6 and J usage is TRBJ1-2; no clear D gene. CDR3 DNA sequence: TGTGCCAGCAGTTCCCCGGGGAGGCACTATGGCTACACCTTC. Its translation: CASSSPGRHYGYTF.